This T cell receptor beta chain was captured by sequencing in a study of T-cell reconstitution after alpha-beta-depleted transplantation in children. As it was prepared, the TCRbeta library received unique molecular identifiers. TCRdb re-derived calls from the PCR reads in MiXCR, one entry per CDR3 protein. This table holds approximately 240,000 distinct CDR3 sequences, around 8.9% found once. This clonotype was picked up many times. Trimming shortened V by 5 bases and J by 1 base, and 14 bases separated the two germline ends. Germline V gene lookup returns CDR1 DFQATT and CDR2 SNEGSKA (reference sequence). The CDR3 runs 15 residues.

The input for sequencing was PBMCs from the stem cell graft donor, taken from the stem cell graft. The sequence came from a human donor who donated a stem cell graft to a child with SCID. The V gene is TRBV20-1, the J gene TRBJ2-2; D possibly matches TRBD1 or TRBD2 (5 bases each). In nucleotides, the CDR3 is TGCAGTGCTTGGGACGGCCGGAAGAACACCGGGGAGCTGTTTTTT. Translated: CSAWDGRKNTGELFF.